The clone carrying this TCR beta chain was seen a few times. Its antigen is unidentified. The CDR3 covers 14 residues. Per germline, CDR1 DFQATT and CDR2 SNEGSKA (reference sequence). After removal of 4 bases from V and 0 bases from J, the junction contained 3 bases not matched to a gene. The sample is drawn from a study of early T cells in non-severe SARS-CoV-2 infection. Whole-study results and caveats: Lookups in VDJdb leaned toward anti-spike CD8 responses and missed private and CD4 specificities.

Each CDR3 protein is one row after TCRdb ran MiXCR on the 5' RACE reads. The sample consists of roughly 100,000 distinct CDR3 sequences, approximately 12% of them appearing once. The clonotype was recovered from an adult who was a healthcare worker with PCR-confirmed SARS-CoV-2 infection or an uninfected control (not recorded which). Sequenced here: whole blood, sampled at baseline. V usage is TRBV20-1 and J usage is TRBJ2-1, with 7 bases matching TRBD2. CDR3 bases: TGCAGTGCTACTAGCGGTAGCTCCTACAATGAGCAGTTCTTC. Its protein product is CSATSGSSYNEQFF.